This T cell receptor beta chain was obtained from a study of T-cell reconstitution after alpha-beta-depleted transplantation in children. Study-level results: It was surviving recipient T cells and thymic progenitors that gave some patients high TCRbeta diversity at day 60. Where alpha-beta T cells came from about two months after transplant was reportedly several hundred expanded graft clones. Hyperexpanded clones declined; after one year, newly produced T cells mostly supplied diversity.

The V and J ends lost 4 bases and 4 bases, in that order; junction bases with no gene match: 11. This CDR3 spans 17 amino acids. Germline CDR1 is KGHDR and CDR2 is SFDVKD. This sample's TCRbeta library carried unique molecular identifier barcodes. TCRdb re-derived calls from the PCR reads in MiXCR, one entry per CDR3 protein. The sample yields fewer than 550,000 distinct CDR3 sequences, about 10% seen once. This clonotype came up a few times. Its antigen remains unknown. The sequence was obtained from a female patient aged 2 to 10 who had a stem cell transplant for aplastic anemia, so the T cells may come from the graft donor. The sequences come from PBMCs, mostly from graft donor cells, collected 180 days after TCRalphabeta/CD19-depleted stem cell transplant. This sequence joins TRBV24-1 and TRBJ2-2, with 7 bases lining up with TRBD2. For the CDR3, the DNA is TGTGCCACCAGTGAGGGCGGCGGGAGTGTTGGCACCGGGGAGCTGTTTTTT. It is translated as CATSEGGGSVGTGELFF.